This TCR beta chain was recorded in a study of Ad26.COV2.S vaccination and SARS-CoV-2 variants listed by TCRdb under 2021. As for the study more broadly: Donors in the vaccine arm were drawn from COV1001, a multicentre, randomized, double-blind, placebo-controlled phase I-IIa trial testing Ad26.COV2.S in healthy adults. The TCR-sequenced set comprised approximately 32 samples: some 20 Ad26.COV2.S vaccine recipients, 5 placebo recipients and 8 SARS-CoV-2 convalescent individuals. Investigators remained blinded to trial group allocation during experiments and outcome assessment. Ad26.COV2.S was given intramuscularly at 5x10^10 or 1x10^11 viral particles, as a single shot or as two shots 56 days apart. Sequencing of the TCRbeta repertoire served to evaluate the specificity and breadth of SARS-CoV-2-reactive T cell receptors following Ad26.COV2.S vaccination. Participants in the trial were split at random into five groups of five each, receiving low-dose or high-dose Ad26.COV2.S once or twice, or else placebo on both occasions.

The immunoSEQ Assay was used to sequence TCRbeta CDR3 regions. After extraction, genomic DNA underwent amplification by bias-controlled multiplex PCR, followed by high-throughput sequencing. The paper's data handling went like this. Collapsing and filtering of sequences were performed to quantify the absolute abundance of each unique TCRbeta CDR3 region. T cell fraction was estimated by normalizing TCRbeta template counts to usable DNA, which was measured by amplifying reference genes present in all nucleated cells. Repertoire TCRs were annotated as SARS-CoV-2-specific when V gene, CDR3 amino acid sequence and J gene were exactly matched to a known reactive TCR set. The reference SARS-CoV-2 TCR set was derived from MIRA and filtered for enrichment in COVID-19-positive ImmuneCODE repertoires, a step that removed public or cross-reactive TCRs. Based on the MIRA antigens, annotated TCRs were further analysed at the level of specific ORF or position within ORF. Depth was the summed frequency of annotated unique rearrangements, while breadth was defined as annotated unique rearrangements over total unique productive rearrangements. Two-sided Wilcoxon rank-sum tests were used to compare TCR breadth between groups. The clones in this table, taken by TCRdb from immuneACCESS, are in-frame only. Not every clone is retained; where verified, under half of the shortfall comes from an unresolved V gene, and the cause of the rest is unknown. D and trimming were read from the DNA, whereas the V and J calls and clone size are those reported in that table. The sample yields roughly 350,000 clones; 88% were counted once. Approximately 5.9% of the sample is taken by the ten largest.

Study-wide conclusions, independent of this receptor: Substantial breadth of spike-specific CD8+ and CD4+ T cell responses was reported after vaccination. Compared with placebo recipients, Ad26.COV2.S recipients showed higher spike-specific TCR breadth (P = 0.0014). Non-spike TCR breadth was comparable between vaccine and placebo recipients, consistent with the vaccine containing only spike. The authors noted that total T cell responses may have been underestimated by the TCR breadth and depth analyses. The study was not powered for comparison of responses between vaccine doses or regimens.

The sample's treatment or condition label is to be understood as: some 20 received Ad26.COV2.S at low or high dose, single or two shots; 5 received placebo; per-sample allocation not given. For vaccine and placebo recipients, the sequenced repertoires came from samples collected on day 63 after the first injection. Cohort 1b enrolled about two dozen adults aged 18-55 years at a single site in Boston, USA, between 29 July and 7 August 2020. Ad26.COV2.S was a replication-incompetent adenovirus type 26 vector expressing a prefusion-stabilized SARS-CoV-2 spike protein from the original Wuhan strain. In regard to this clone: What antigen it recognizes has not been identified. Base qualities are not at hand, and no much larger clone is one base apart.

V and J lose 4 bases and 1 base, and a span of 7 bases separates them. CDR1 and CDR2, per the germline V gene (reference sequence), are LNHNV and YYDKDF. The CDR3 contains 13 residues, cysteine and phenylalanine counted. Just the 39-base CDR3 DNA is kept, in frame starting at base 1. The specimen was peripheral blood, collected in a trial of Ad26.COV2.S vaccine versus placebo. The chain couples TRBV15 to TRBJ1-1; no D gene call is confident. This clonotype originated in a person aged 18-65 years who received the Ad26.COV2.S COVID-19 vaccine or a placebo. The bases are TGTGCCACCAGCAAAGGACGGAACACTGAAGCTTTCTTT. It is translated as CATSKGRNTEAFF.